A selection of T cell receptor beta chains follows, all from one sample in a study of blood T cell repertoires in COVID-19. Here immunoSEQ multiplex PCR was the method, and the copy in TCRdb shows in-frame clones only, minus some. The sample shows over 85,000 clones, more than 75% of them seen only once. Material: peripheral blood. The source is a human donor in a cohort sampled during active COVID-19. Each CDR3 is given with its conserved first and last residue. The D gene is left open where the match is weak. Clone size is given for some rows only: seen once, a few or many times, or a class if the clone is expanded.

size: NA
length: 13
J: TRBJ1-1
V: TRBV7-3
D: TRBD1
DNA: TGTGCCAGCAGCTTACAGGGGGAGGCGGAAGCTTTCTTT
CDR3: CASSLQGEAEAFF

size: NA
length: 17
J: TRBJ1-1
V: TRBV23-1
D: TRBD1
DNA: TGCGCCAGCAGTCAAAGGAGGGGGCGCGCAGAAAACACTGAAGCTTTCTTT
CDR3: CASSQRRGRAENTEAFF

size: NA
length: 13
J: TRBJ1-1
V: TRBV5-1
D: NA
DNA: TGCGCCAGCAGCCCCGGGGGTGGCACTGAAGCTTTCTTT
CDR3: CASSPGGGTEAFF

size: NA
length: 14
J: TRBJ2-7
V: TRBV28
D: NA
DNA: TGTGCCAGCAGTTCCGGGACACAAGTCTACGAGCAGTACTTC
CDR3: CASSSGTQVYEQYF

size: NA
length: 14
J: TRBJ2-5
V: TRBV5-1
D: NA
DNA: TGCGCCAGCAGCTCGCGGGACTCACAAGAGACCCAGTACTTC
CDR3: CASSSRDSQETQYF

size: NA
length: 13
J: TRBJ2-1
V: TRBV5-1
D: NA
DNA: TGCGCCAGCAGCTTGGACGGCAGGGATGAGCAGTTCTTC
CDR3: CASSLDGRDEQFF

size: few
length: 16
J: TRBJ2-1
V: TRBV7-3
D: TRBD2
DNA: TGTGCCAGCAGCTCTACTGGGCTAGCGGGGTACAATGAGCAGTTCTTC
CDR3: CASSSTGLAGYNEQFF

size: NA
length: 14
J: TRBJ2-7
V: TRBV18
D: NA
DNA: TGTGCCAGCTCACCATTCGGACAAATTATCGAGCAGTACTTC
CDR3: CASSPFGQIIEQYF

size: NA
length: 18
J: TRBJ1-1
V: TRBV19
D: TRBD1
DNA: TGTGCCAGTAGTGCCCAGGGACAGGCCAGCTCGCAAAACACTGAAGCTTTCTTT
CDR3: CASSAQGQASSQNTEAFF

size: NA
length: 14
J: TRBJ1-4
V: TRBV16
D: TRBD1
DNA: TGTGCCAGCAGCCCAACAGGGGGTAATGAAAAACTGTTTTTT
CDR3: CASSPTGGNEKLFF

size: NA
length: 14
J: TRBJ2-5
V: TRBV5-1
D: TRBD1
DNA: TGCGCCAGCAGCTTGGTGGGACAGGGAGAGACCCAGTACTTC
CDR3: CASSLVGQGETQYF

size: NA
length: 14
J: TRBJ2-5
V: TRBV11-3
D: NA
DNA: TGTGCCAGCAGCCAGTCCGGACATTTAGAGACCCAGTACTTC
CDR3: CASSQSGHLETQYF